Listed below are T cell receptor beta chains from one sample, sequenced in a study of blood T cell repertoires in COVID-19. Here immunoSEQ multiplex PCR was the method, and the copy in TCRdb shows in-frame clones only, minus some. The sample has about 250,000 clones, approximately 85% seen once; the top ten hold about 8.2%. Sequencing was carried out using PBMCs or T cells enriched from blood (not recorded which). All receptors come from a woman in her 50s with acute COVID-19. Each CDR3 is given without its conserved first and last residue.

v_gene,j_gene,CDR3aa
TRBV25-1,TRBJ1-1,ASKDRTITEAF
TRBV5-1,TRBJ1-3,ASRVDTAFSGNTIY
TRBV2,TRBJ1-1,ASRDRQVGEAF
TRBV10-3,TRBJ1-2,AISAVNYGYT
TRBV11-2,TRBJ1-1,ASSPLYSDTEAF
TRBV9,TRBJ1-2,ASGPSYGYT
TRBV18,TRBJ1-2,ASSPRSESGSGYT
TRBV3-1/TRBV3-2,TRBJ1-4,ASSYRRSGKLF
TRBV6-5,TRBJ1-1,ASSYGGLTF
TRBV30,TRBJ2-6,AWTFSGANVLT
TRBV19,TRBJ1-6,AVKPGTGNGPLH
TRBV14,TRBJ2-5,ASSLYTGGRETQY
TRBV19,TRBJ2-1,ASRIGTDDNEQF
TRBV7-2,TRBJ2-1,ASSLEGQGNNEQF
TRBV7-2,TRBJ2-3,ASSLHSGGSTDTQY
TRBV6-5,TRBJ2-7,ASSSGTGEHEQY
TRBV9,TRBJ1-5,ASSVGGTSDQPQH
TRBV6-1,TRBJ1-1,ASSEGRTHSRAF
TRBV5-5,TRBJ2-2,ASSFRTGTHTGELF
TRBV18,TRBJ1-2,ASSPPRDSMQDT
TRBV20-1,TRBJ1-4,SASGDRDEKLF
TRBV11-3,TRBJ2-1,ASSFTPLTGDNEQF
TRBV7-2,TRBJ1-1,ASSSGRLKAF
TRBV10-1,TRBJ1-1,ASRRDSTTEAF
TRBV13,TRBJ1-6,ASSLGRGNSPLH
TRBV14,TRBJ2-7,ASSRATGFLEQY
TRBV14,TRBJ1-1,ASSQDFVRAAF
TRBV27,TRBJ1-4,ASSLSGANEKLF
TRBV19,TRBJ1-3,ASRDGERTRNTIY
TRBV2,TRBJ2-5,ASSERGETQY
TRBV2,TRBJ1-3,ASSEKREGNTIY
TRBV6-5,TRBJ2-7,ATTQEPSYEQY
TRBV12-5,TRBJ2-5,ASGSGLAGTQETQY
TRBV7-9,TRBJ1-1,ASSSGLGGNTEAF
TRBV6-2/TRBV6-3,TRBJ2-7,ASSYSASHPYEQY
TRBV5-6,TRBJ2-1,ASTTNRYNEQF
TRBV10-1,TRBJ1-5,ASSPTGVTSQPQH
TRBV24-1,TRBJ1-2,ATSDLLEDSNYGYT
TRBV19,TRBJ2-7,ASSTTTGGGGFYEQY
TRBV4-3,TRBJ2-3,ASSQDARTDTQY
TRBV5-1,TRBJ2-5,ASSFPTSGGAETQY
TRBV3-1/TRBV3-2,TRBJ2-7,ASSLRGGAPYEQY
TRBV9,TRBJ1-6,ASSLNDRNNSPLH
TRBV12-3/TRBV12-4,TRBJ2-2,ASSPSVHGELF
TRBV5-6,TRBJ1-4,ASSLGDRGPATNEKLF
TRBV18,TRBJ1-1,ASSRMTGASNTEAF
TRBV7-8,TRBJ1-4,ASTRQGWGKLF
TRBV30,TRBJ2-7,AWMKGSSYEQY
TRBV3-1/TRBV3-2,TRBJ1-1,ASSHRGTEAF
TRBV7-2,TRBJ1-6,ASSSPRVGLNSPLH
TRBV15,TRBJ1-2,ATSRTAVGGGYGYT
TRBV30,TRBJ1-5,AWDQGAGQPQH
TRBV20-1,TRBJ2-3,SASYDTQY
TRBV11-3,TRBJ1-1,ASSLEAGETEAF
TRBV18,TRBJ1-3,ASSPGGSSYSGNTIY
TRBV7-9,TRBJ1-1,ASSLQEVNTEAF
TRBV25-1,TRBJ1-1,ASSELAGGTEAF
TRBV2,TRBJ1-1,ASSGSAQGTEAF